This T cell receptor beta chain was observed in a study of T cells in localized non-small cell lung cancer. V lost 5 bases and J lost 4, with 9 bases in between. CDR3 length equals 13 residues. Germline values: CDR1 MNHNY, CDR2 SVGAGI (reference sequence). Points on this clone: The antigen is not known.

Notes on the study in general: Longer overall survival was seen with higher T cell density measured in blood. A median of 57 of the top 100 tumor clones appeared in adjacent lung, which was paired and uninvolved.

TCRdb keeps only in-frame clones here, not all; method: immunoSEQ multiplex PCR. The table includes about 25,000 clones, about nine tenths detected once. The receptor was derived from a woman aged 40-69 years with stage III lung adenocarcinoma. The source was peripheral blood mononuclear cells, collected before any cancer treatment. The chain couples TRBV6-6 to TRBJ1-5, with D possibly matching TRBD1 (5 bases). The CDR3 coding sequence is TGTGCCAGCAGTGGGACGGATAATCAGCCCCAGCATTTT. Translated, it gives CASSGTDNQPQHF.